This TCR beta chain was sequenced in a study of T cells in Graves' hyperthyroidism and ophthalmopathy. Study context: The blood sample was taken at first diagnosis, before treatment began. The study, taken as a whole, reports: Ophthalmopathy was identified by the model a median around 5.9 months ahead of onset.

Amplified TCR beta CDR3 regions came from RNA transcripts. Carried out on the TCR CDR3, a first-round RT-PCR used the HTBI primer set. Using its own MiXCR run on the multiplex PCR reads, TCRdb lists one record per CDR3 protein. The sample includes about 480,000 distinct CDR3 sequences, approximately 15% of them seen just once. This clonotype was picked up a small number of times. Its matching antigen is unknown. V trimming: 4 bases; J trimming: 1 base; junction bases outside the gene matches: 6. The germline V gene has CDR1 SGHDT and CDR2 YYEEEE. CDR3 size: 16 residues. If no ophthalmopathy progression occurred within 18 months, Graves' hyperthyroidism was stable. Diagnostic assessment was based on clinical symptoms, serum thyroxine and TRAb, thyroid ultrasound and orbital computed tomography.

The TCR comes from a woman under 30 with Graves' hyperthyroidism. The chain employs TRBV5-6 and TRBJ2-2, with 8 positions matching TRBD2. The material sequenced was blood. This chain's CDR3 is CASSPGGTLNTGELFF. The CDR3 DNA is TGTGCCAGCAGCCCGGGAGGGACTCTGAACACCGGGGAGCTGTTTTTT.